The T cell receptor beta chain described here comes from a study of shared clonotypes between healthy human individuals. Study-wide context: Donors were two women and a few men aged 18 to 49. For every donor, three CD4 naive, three CD4 memory, two CD8 naive and one CD8 memory plates were used.

Division of CD4+ cells produced a CD45RA+ naive subset and a CD45RA-negative memory subset. The CDR3 loop spans 16 amino acids. Germline V gene data show CDR1 as MNHNY and CDR2 as SVGAGI (reference sequence). The J segment lost 4 bases and the V segment lost 6 bases, leaving 11 bases of the junction unmatched. The method was immunoSEQ multiplex PCR; TCRdb's version includes in-frame clones alone and lacks a portion of them. Here the sample spans about 1.1 million clones, about 80% being singletons. The sample was memory CD4+ T cells from PBMCs. Indicated subset: CD45RA-negative fraction. The chain couples TRBV6-6 to TRBJ1-4; 7 bases are a match to TRBD1. The receptor's source is a man aged 18 to 30 in good health. Some clones in this sample may be carry-over from other donors' samples. CDR3 bases: TGTGCCAGCAGGATGTACACAGGGGCGTATAATGAAAAACTGTTTTTT. This sequence encodes CASRMYTGAYNEKLFF.